This section outlines one T cell receptor beta chain sequence together with its context. These data belong to a study of blood T cell repertoires in COVID-19. The wider study: Samples taken during acute and convalescent COVID-19 were collected in the United States, Italy and Spain.

Seattle patient enrollment occurred during active infection, with longitudinal follow-up thereafter. Generated by immunoSEQ multiplex PCR, the TCRdb table keeps only in-frame clones and is missing some. This repertoire shows around 58,000 clones, about 88% found once; its top ten account for 40% to 45%. Trimming removed 5 bases at V and 0 bases at J, with 13 bases between. Germline V gene lookup returns CDR1 MNHEY and CDR2 SMNVEV (reference sequence). The CDR3 covers 15 residues. What was sequenced was peripheral blood. The chain employs TRBV27 and TRBJ2-5, with D possibly matching TRBD1 (6 bases). The clonotype was recovered from a woman in her sixties with COVID-19, enrolled during active disease. The CDR3 nucleotides are TGTGCCAGCAGTACCAGGGGCGAGTACCAAGAGACCCAGTACTTC. The encoded protein is CASSTRGEYQETQYF.